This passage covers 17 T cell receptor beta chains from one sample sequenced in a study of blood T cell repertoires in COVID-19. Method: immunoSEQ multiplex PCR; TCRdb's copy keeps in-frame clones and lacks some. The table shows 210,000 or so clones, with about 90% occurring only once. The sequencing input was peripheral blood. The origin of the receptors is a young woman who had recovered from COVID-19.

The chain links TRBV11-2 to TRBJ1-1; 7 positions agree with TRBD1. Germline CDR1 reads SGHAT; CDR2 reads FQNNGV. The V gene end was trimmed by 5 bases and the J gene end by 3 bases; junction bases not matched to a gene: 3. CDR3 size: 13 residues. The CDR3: CASSGDRDTEAFF. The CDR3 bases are TGTGCCAGCAGCGGTGACAGGGACACTGAAGCTTTCTTT.

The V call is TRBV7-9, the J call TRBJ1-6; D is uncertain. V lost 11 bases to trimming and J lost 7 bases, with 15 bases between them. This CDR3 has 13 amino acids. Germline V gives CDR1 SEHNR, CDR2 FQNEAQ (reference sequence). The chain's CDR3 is CAGGPTTNSPLHF. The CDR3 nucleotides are TGTGCCGGCGGGCCGACAACCAATTCACCCCTCCACTTT.

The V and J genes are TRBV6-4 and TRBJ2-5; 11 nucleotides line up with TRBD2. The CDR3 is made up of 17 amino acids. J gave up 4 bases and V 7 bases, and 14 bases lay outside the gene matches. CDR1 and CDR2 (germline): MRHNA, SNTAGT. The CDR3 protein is CASNYRRLAGIGETQYF. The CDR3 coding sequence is TGTGCCAGCAATTACAGGAGACTAGCGGGAATCGGAGAGACCCAGTACTTC.

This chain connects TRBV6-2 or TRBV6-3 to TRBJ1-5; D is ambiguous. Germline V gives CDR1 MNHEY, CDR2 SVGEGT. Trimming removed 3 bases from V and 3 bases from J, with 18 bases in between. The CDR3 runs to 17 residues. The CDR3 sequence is CASSYATGFGYNQPQHF. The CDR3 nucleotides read TGTGCCAGCAGTTATGCGACGGGGTTCGGTTACAATCAGCCCCAGCATTTT.

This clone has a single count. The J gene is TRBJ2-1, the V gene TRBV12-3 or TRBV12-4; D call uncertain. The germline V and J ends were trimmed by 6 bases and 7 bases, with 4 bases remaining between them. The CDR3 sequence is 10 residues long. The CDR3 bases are TGTGCCAGCAGCACAAATGAGCAGTTCTTC. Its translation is CASSTNEQFF.

The CDR3 region is CASSDYRADGTDTQYF. The CDR3 bases are TGCGCCAGCAGCGACTATCGGGCCGATGGCACAGATACGCAGTATTTT. The V gene is TRBV4-1, the J gene TRBJ2-3; TRBD2 might be the D (5 bases). V was pared by 5 bases and J by 1 base, with 16 bases between. Looked up from germline, CDR1 is MGHRA and CDR2 is YSYEKL. The CDR3 consists of 16 residues.

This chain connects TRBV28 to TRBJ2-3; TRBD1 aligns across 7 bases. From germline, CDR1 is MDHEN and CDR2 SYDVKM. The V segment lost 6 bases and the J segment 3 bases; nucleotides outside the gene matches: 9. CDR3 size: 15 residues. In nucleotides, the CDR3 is TGTGCCAGCAGCCTCACAGGGGACGGGACAGATACGCAGTATTTT. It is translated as CASSLTGDGTDTQYF.

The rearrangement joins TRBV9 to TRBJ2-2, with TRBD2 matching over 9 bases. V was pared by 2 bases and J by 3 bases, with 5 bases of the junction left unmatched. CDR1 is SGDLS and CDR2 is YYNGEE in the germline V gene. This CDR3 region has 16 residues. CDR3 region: CASSVPSGAYTGELFF. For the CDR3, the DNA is TGTGCCAGCAGCGTCCCTAGCGGGGCTTACACCGGGGAGCTGTTTTTT.

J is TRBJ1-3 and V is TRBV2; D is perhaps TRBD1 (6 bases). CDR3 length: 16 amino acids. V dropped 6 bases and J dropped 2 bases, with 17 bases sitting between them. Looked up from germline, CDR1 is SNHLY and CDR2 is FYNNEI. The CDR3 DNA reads TGTGCCAGCAGGGATAGTACAGGGTCGGCTGGAAACACCATATATTTT. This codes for CASRDSTGSAGNTIYF.

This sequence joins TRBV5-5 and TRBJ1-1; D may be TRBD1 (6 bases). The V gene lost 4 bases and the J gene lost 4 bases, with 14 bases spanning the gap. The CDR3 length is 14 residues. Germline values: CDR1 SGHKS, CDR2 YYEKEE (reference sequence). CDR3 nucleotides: TGTGCCAGCAGCACGCAAGCAGGGGCCACTGAAGCTTTCTTT. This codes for CASSTQAGATEAFF.

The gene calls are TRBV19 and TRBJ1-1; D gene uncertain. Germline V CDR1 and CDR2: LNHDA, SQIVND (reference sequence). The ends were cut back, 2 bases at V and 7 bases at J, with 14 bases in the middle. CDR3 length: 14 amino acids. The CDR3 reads CASSITAGYNEAFF. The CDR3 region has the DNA TGTGCCAGTAGTATAACTGCGGGATACAATGAAGCTTTCTTT. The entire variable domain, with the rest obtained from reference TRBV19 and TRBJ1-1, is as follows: DGGITQSPKYLFRKEGQNVTLSCEQNLNHDAMYWYRQDPGQGLRLIYYSQIVNDFQKGDIAEGYSVSREKKESFPLTVTSAQKNPTAFYLCASSITAGYNEAFFGQGTRLTVV.

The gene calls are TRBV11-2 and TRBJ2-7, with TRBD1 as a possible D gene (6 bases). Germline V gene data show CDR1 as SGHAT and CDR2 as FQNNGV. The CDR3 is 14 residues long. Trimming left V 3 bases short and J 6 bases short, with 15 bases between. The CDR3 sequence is CASSLSTGPGEQYF. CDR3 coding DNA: TGTGCCAGCAGCTTGAGTACAGGGCCCGGCGAGCAGTACTTC. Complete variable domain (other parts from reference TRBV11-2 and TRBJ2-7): EAGVAQSPRYKIIEKRQSVAFWCNPISGHATLYWYQQILGQGPKLLIQFQNNGVVDDSQLPKDRFSAERLKGVDSTLKIQPAKLEDSAVYLCASSLSTGPGEQYFGPGTRLTVT.

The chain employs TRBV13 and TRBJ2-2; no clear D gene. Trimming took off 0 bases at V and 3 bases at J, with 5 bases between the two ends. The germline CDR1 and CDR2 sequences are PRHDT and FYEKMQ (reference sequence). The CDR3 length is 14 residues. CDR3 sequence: CASSLGPDTGELFF. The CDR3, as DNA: TGTGCCAGCAGCTTAGGTCCGGACACCGGGGAGCTGTTTTTT. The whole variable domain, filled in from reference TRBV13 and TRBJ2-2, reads AAGVIQSPRHLIKEKRETATLKCYPIPRHDTVYWYQQGPGQDPQFLISFYEKMQSDKGSIPDRFSAQQFSDYHSELNMSSLELGDSALYFCASSLGPDTGELFFGEGSRLTVL.

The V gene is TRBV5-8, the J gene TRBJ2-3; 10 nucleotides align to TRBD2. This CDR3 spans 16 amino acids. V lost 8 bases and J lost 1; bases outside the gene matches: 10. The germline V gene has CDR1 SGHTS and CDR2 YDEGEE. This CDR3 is CASSKAGTSGTDTQYF. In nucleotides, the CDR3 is TGTGCCAGTTCAAAGGCGGGGACTAGCGGCACAGATACGCAGTATTTT.

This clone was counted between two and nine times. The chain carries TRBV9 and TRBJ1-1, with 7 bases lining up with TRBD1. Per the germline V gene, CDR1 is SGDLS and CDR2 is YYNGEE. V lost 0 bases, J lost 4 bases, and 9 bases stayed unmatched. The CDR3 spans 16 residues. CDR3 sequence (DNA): TGTGCCAGCAGCGTAGACGTAGGGGGCCAGGGCACTGAAGCTTTCTTT. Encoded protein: CASSVDVGGQGTEAFF.

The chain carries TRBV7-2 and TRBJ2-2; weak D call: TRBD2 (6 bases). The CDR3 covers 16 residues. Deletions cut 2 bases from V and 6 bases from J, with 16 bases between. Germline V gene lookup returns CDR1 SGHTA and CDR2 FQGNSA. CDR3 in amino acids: CASSLLGLGTPGELFF. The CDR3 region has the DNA TGTGCCAGCAGCTTATTGGGACTCGGAACCCCCGGGGAGCTGTTTTTT. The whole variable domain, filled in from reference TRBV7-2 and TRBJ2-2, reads GAGVSQSPSNKVTEKGKDVELRCDPISGHTALYWYRQSLGQGLEFLIYFQGNSAPDKSGLPSDRFSAERTGGSVSTLTIQRTQQEDSAVYLCASSLLGLGTPGELFFGEGSRLTVL.

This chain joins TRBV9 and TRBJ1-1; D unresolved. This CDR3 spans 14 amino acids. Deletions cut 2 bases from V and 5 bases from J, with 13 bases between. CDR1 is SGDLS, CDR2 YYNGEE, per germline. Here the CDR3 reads CASSVRVLDTEAFF. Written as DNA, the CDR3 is TGTGCCAGCAGCGTGAGGGTTTTGGATACTGAAGCTTTCTTT.